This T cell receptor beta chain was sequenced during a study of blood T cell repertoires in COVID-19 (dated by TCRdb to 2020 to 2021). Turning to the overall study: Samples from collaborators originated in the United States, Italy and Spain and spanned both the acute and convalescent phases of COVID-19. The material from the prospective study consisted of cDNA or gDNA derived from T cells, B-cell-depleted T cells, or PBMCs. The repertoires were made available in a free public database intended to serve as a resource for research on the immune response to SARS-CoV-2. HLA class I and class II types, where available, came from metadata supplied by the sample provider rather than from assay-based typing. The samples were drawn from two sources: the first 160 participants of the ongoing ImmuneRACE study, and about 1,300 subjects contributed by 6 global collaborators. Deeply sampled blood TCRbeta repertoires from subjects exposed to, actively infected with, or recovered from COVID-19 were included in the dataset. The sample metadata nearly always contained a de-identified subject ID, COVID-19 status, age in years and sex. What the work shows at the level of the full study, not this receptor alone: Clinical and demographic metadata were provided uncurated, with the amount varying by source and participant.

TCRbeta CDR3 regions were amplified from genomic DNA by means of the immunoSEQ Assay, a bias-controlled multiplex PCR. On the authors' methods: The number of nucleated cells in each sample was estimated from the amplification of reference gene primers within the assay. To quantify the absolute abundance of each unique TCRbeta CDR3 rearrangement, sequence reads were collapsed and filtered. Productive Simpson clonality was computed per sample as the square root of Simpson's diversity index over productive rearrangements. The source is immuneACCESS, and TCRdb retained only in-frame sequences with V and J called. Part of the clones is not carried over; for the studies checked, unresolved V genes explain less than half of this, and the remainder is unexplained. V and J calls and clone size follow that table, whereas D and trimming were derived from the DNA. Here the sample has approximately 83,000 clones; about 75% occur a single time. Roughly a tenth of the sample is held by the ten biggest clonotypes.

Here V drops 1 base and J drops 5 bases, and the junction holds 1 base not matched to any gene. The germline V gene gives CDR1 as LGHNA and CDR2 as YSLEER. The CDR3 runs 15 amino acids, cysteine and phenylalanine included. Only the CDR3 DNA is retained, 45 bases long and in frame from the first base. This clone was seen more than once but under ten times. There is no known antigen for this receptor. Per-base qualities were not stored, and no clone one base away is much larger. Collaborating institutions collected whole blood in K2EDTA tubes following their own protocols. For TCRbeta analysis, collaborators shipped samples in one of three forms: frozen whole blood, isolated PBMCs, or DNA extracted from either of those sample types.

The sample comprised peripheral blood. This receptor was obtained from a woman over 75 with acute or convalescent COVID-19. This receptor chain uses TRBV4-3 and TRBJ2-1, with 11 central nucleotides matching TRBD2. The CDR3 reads CASSQVSGRDNEQFF. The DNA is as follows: TGCGCCAGCAGCCAAGTTAGCGGGAGGGACAATGAGCAGTTCTTC.